The 26 T cell receptor beta chains below come from one sample, sequenced in a study of CD8 T cells in ankylosing spondylitis. TCRdb passed the 5' RACE reads through MiXCR, listing each CDR3 protein once. Here the sample spans around 220,000 distinct CDR3 sequences, 10% to 13% being singletons. Input material: blood, either unsorted or a sorted T cell fraction (not recorded which). The receptors shown here come from a male donor with ankylosing spondylitis or in good health (not recorded which).

The chain couples TRBV6-1 to TRBJ2-7, with D unclear. The CDR3 runs 14 residues. CDR1 and CDR2 (germline): MNHNS, SASEGT. The V gene lost 6 bases and the J gene lost 0 bases, with 12 bases spanning the gap. CDR3 sequence (DNA): TGTGCCAGCAGACCAACGTATAGCTCCTACGAGCAGTACTTC. Its protein is CASRPTYSSYEQYF.

For this clonotype: One junction end disagrees with the germline gene, perhaps due to a read error. The chain uses TRBV2 and TRBJ1-2; D is unresolved. There are 13 residues in the CDR3. Germline-derived CDR1 and CDR2 are SNHLY and FYNNEI. CDR3 nucleotide sequence: TGTGCCAGCAGTACTACGGGTGATGGTGGCGACACCTTC. Its translation: CASSTTGDGGDTF.

This clonotype was observed at least ten times. The chain has TRBV28 and TRBJ2-3; weak D call: TRBD2 (5 bases). V gave up 4 bases and J gave up 0 bases, with 17 bases separating them. The CDR3 totals 17 residues. Germline V CDR1 and CDR2: MDHEN, SYDVKM. The chain's CDR3 is CASSSPVTEGSTDTQYF. In DNA, the CDR3 is TGTGCCAGCAGTTCCCCGGTGACTGAGGGCAGCACAGATACGCAGTATTTT.

The rearrangement links TRBV7-9 to TRBJ2-7; 7 positions agree with TRBD1. With 5 bases clipped from V and 1 base from J, the junction kept 11 bases outside the gene matches. The germline CDR1 and CDR2 sequences are SEHNR and FQNEAQ (reference sequence). This CDR3 is 16 amino acids long. CDR3 nucleotide sequence: TGTGCCAGCAGCCCCAGGGGGAGAGGGGGATCCTACGAGCAGTACTTC. Translated: CASSPRGRGGSYEQYF.

This clonotype occurred many times. The V gene is TRBV7-2, the J gene TRBJ2-1; D may correspond to TRBD1 or TRBD2 (5 bases each). Germline assignment: CDR1 SGHTA and CDR2 FQGNSA. V lost 6 bases and J 6 bases, leaving 9 bases between the germline ends. This CDR3 comprises 12 residues. The DNA for the CDR3 is TGTGCCAGCAGAGGGACGCCCAATGAGCAGTTCTTC. The encoded protein is CASRGTPNEQFF.

This clonotype was counted many times. The genes are TRBV5-1 and TRBJ2-1; possibly TRBD2 for D (7 bases). CDR3 size: 16 residues. In germline, CDR1 is SGHRS, CDR2 YFSETQ. Trimming stripped 2 bases from V and 4 bases from J, with 16 bases between. CDR3 sequence (DNA): TGCGCCAGCAGCTTCCTAGGGGGGGGCAATTACAATGAGCAGTTCTTC. This translates into CASSFLGGGNYNEQFF.

This clonotype was found many times. The V call is TRBV27, the J call TRBJ2-3; D uncertain. The CDR3 extends over 15 amino acids. The ends were cut back, 2 bases at V and 1 base at J, with 10 bases in the middle. Germline V lookup: CDR1 MNHEY, CDR2 SMNVEV (reference sequence). The CDR3 DNA reads TGTGCCAGCAGTTTACTGGCAGCTCGCACAGATACGCAGTATTTT. Encoded protein: CASSLLAARTDTQYF.

At least ten counts were recorded for this clonotype. The rearrangement uses TRBV3-1 and TRBJ1-6; D is undetermined. Trimming pared 5 bases from V and 10 bases from J, leaving 9 bases between. CDR3 length: 12 residues. Looked up from germline, CDR1 is LGHDT and CDR2 is YNNKEL (reference sequence). The CDR3 spells CASSAEWSPLHF. The CDR3 coding sequence is TGTGCCAGCAGCGCGGAATGGTCACCCCTCCACTTT.

In its sample, this clonotype was seen many times. The chain couples TRBV24-1 to TRBJ2-3, with 10 bases lining up with TRBD2. CDR1 and CDR2 from the germline V gene are KGHDR and SFDVKD. The ends lost 3 bases at V and 2 bases at J; junction bases unmatched: 4. CDR3 length: 16 amino acids. CDR3 sequence (DNA): TGTGCCACCAGTGATAATAGCGGGGGGCACACAGATACGCAGTATTTT. It encodes CATSDNSGGHTDTQYF.

The chain carries TRBV5-5 and TRBJ1-2, with D perhaps TRBD1 (6 bases). This CDR3 is built from 15 residues. The ends were cut back, 3 bases at V and 8 bases at J, with 20 bases in the middle. Germline CDR1 reads SGHKS; CDR2 reads YYEKEE (reference sequence). The CDR3 DNA reads TGTGCCAGCAGCTGGGGGGACAAACGCAGTGACGGCTACACCTTC. Its protein product is CASSWGDKRSDGYTF.

This clonotype appeared a few times. This sequence joins TRBV7-8 and TRBJ2-7; 8 nucleotides line up with TRBD1. CDR1 is SGHVS, CDR2 FQNEAQ, per germline. The V segment lost 4 bases and the J segment 2 bases; nucleotides outside the gene matches: 10. The CDR3 extends over 16 amino acids. The CDR3 region is CASSSTGGQGAYEQYF. Here the CDR3 DNA reads TGTGCCAGCAGCTCAACTGGCGGACAGGGAGCCTACGAGCAGTACTTC.

This clonotype was counted only a few times. The J gene is TRBJ2-3, the V gene TRBV5-1; a possible D gene is TRBD2 (6 bases). In germline, CDR1 is SGHRS, CDR2 YFSETQ. Trimming cost V 0 bases and J 3 bases, with 8 bases left between them. This CDR3 comprises 14 residues. DNA of the CDR3: TGCGCCAGCAGCTTGGATAGCGGAACAGATACGCAGTATTTT. This sequence encodes CASSLDSGTDTQYF. Based on the CDR3 plus reference TRBV5-1 and TRBJ2-3, the full variable domain is KAGVTQTPRYLIKTRGQQVTLSCSPISGHRSVSWYQQTPGQGLQFLFEYFSETQRNKGNFPGRFSGRQFSNSRSEMNVSTLELGDSALYLCASSLDSGTDTQYFGPGTRLTVL.

This clonotype occurred many times. V is TRBV20-1 and J is TRBJ1-2; D perhaps matches TRBD1 (5 bases). Per the germline V gene, CDR1 is DFQATT and CDR2 is SNEGSKA (reference sequence). Trimming stripped 5 bases from V and 2 bases from J, with 15 bases between. The CDR3 contains 14 residues. The CDR3 loop reads CSASTATTNYGYTF. CDR3 coding DNA: TGCAGTGCTTCGACAGCCACGACAAACTATGGCTACACCTTC.

This clonotype has a count of ten or more. The chain carries TRBV7-2 and TRBJ1-2; D not resolved. The CDR3 covers 13 residues. Germline V gene sequence: CDR1 SGHTA, CDR2 FQGNSA. V was trimmed by 3 bases and J by 1 base, leaving 6 bases between them. The CDR3 spells CASSLASNYGYTF. CDR3 in DNA: TGTGCCAGCAGCTTGGCCAGTAACTATGGCTACACCTTC.

This clonotype appeared many times. J is TRBJ1-4 and V is TRBV5-6; no definite D call. The CDR3 is 15 residues long. The germline V and J ends were trimmed by 2 bases and 0 bases, with 8 bases remaining between them. Germline V gives CDR1 SGHDT, CDR2 YYEEEE. The CDR3 region has the DNA TGTGCCAGCAGCTTTTTTTCAGCAACTAATGAAAAACTGTTTTTT. Residues: CASSFFSATNEKLFF.

In this sample, this clonotype turned up many times. This sequence joins TRBV29-1 and TRBJ2-7; D unclear. V was shortened by 8 bases and J by 0 bases, with 11 bases between the two germline ends. The CDR3 is made up of 12 amino acids. The germline V gene has CDR1 SQVTM and CDR2 ANQGSEA. CDR3 region: CSMETDSYEQYF. Written as DNA, the CDR3 is TGCAGCATGGAGACGGACTCCTACGAGCAGTACTTC.

This clonotype was observed at least ten times. The chain employs TRBV5-1 and TRBJ2-3; perhaps D is TRBD1 or TRBD2 (5 bases each). Germline V gene lookup returns CDR1 SGHRS and CDR2 YFSETQ. CDR3 length equals 16 residues. Trimming left V 2 bases short and J 1 base short, with 14 bases between. The CDR3 protein is CASSLTGTQGTDTQYF. In DNA, the CDR3 is TGCGCCAGCAGCTTAACCGGGACCCAAGGCACAGATACGCAGTATTTT.

This clonotype has a count of ten or more. The chain employs TRBV29-1 and TRBJ2-4; 15 bases fit TRBD2. Germline V CDR1 and CDR2: SQVTM, ANQGSEA. The CDR3 sequence is 16 residues long. Trimming cost V 6 bases and J 8 bases; bases outside gene matches: 11. This CDR3 is CSVDGLAGGERDIQYF. The DNA for the CDR3 is TGCAGCGTGGATGGACTAGCGGGGGGGGAGAGGGACATTCAGTACTTC.

The sample holds many counts of this clonotype. The chain employs TRBV13 and TRBJ2-2; TRBD2 might be the D (6 bases). The CDR3 runs 14 residues. Germline CDR1 reads PRHDT; CDR2 reads FYEKMQ (reference sequence). Trimming removed 8 bases from V and 1 base from J, with 11 bases in between. The CDR3 sequence: CASSLGGNTGELFF. CDR3 DNA: TGTGCCAGCTCCCTCGGGGGGAACACCGGGGAGCTGTTTTTT.

This clonotype was counted ten times or more. This chain joins TRBV12-3 or TRBV12-4 and TRBJ1-2; perhaps TRBD1 as D (6 bases). The CDR3 extends over 14 amino acids. V was trimmed by 5 bases and J by 6 bases, leaving 16 bases between them. In DNA form, the CDR3 reads TGTGCCAGCAGTAACCCCGGACAGTATAATGGCTACACCTTC. Translating gives CASSNPGQYNGYTF.

The chain is built from TRBV7-9 and TRBJ2-3; D could derive from TRBD1 or TRBD2 (5 bases each). The CDR3 consists of 14 residues. The germline V gene encodes CDR1 SEHNR and CDR2 FQNEAQ (reference sequence). V gave up 1 base and J gave up 4 bases, with 9 bases separating them. The CDR3 protein is CASSLVGGPDTQYF. The CDR3, as DNA: TGTGCCAGCAGCTTAGTTGGGGGACCAGATACGCAGTATTTT.

This rearrangement joins TRBV5-1 to TRBJ2-6; the D is unclear. The CDR3 covers 16 residues. Germline V gene lookup returns CDR1 SGHRS and CDR2 YFSETQ. V was clipped by 3 bases and J by 4 bases, with 14 bases between them. Written as DNA, the CDR3 is TGCGCCAGCAGCTGGCCCTCCAGTGCCGGGGCCAACGTCCTGACTTTC. Residues: CASSWPSSAGANVLTF.

This clonotype was picked up many times. The rearrangement links TRBV20-1 to TRBJ1-1; a possible D gene is TRBD1 (5 bases). The germline V gene has CDR1 DFQATT and CDR2 SNEGSKA (reference sequence). This CDR3 has 14 residues. The ends were cut back, 2 bases at V and 0 bases at J, with 10 bases in the middle. The CDR3 loop reads CSARLRGLNTEAFF. CDR3 nucleotides: TGCAGTGCTAGACTTCGGGGACTGAACACTGAAGCTTTCTTT.

This clonotype was counted at least ten times. The chain uses TRBV10-3 and TRBJ1-1, with 7 positions matching TRBD1. Germline assignment: CDR1 ENHRY and CDR2 SYGVKD. J gave up 6 bases and V 9 bases, and 10 bases lay outside the gene matches. CDR3 length: 13 residues. The CDR3 sequence: CAIHRGAGAEAFF. The CDR3 DNA sequence: TGTGCCATACACAGGGGTGCGGGCGCTGAAGCTTTCTTT.

The rearrangement links TRBV12-3 or TRBV12-4 to TRBJ1-1; TRBD1 might be the D (6 bases). The germline V and J ends were trimmed by 0 bases and 7 bases, with 12 bases remaining between them. The CDR3 is 14 amino acids. The CDR3 sequence: CASSLARGPREAFF. The CDR3 coding sequence is TGTGCCAGCAGTTTAGCGCGGGGGCCCCGTGAAGCTTTCTTT.

In its sample, this clonotype was seen many times. The rearrangement joins TRBV7-8 to TRBJ1-5, with D perhaps matching TRBD1 (5 bases). The V gene's germline CDR1 is SGHVS and CDR2 FQNEAQ. V lost 8 bases and J 5 bases, leaving 13 bases between the germline ends. The CDR3 consists of 13 residues. Here the CDR3 reads CASGTGVDQPQHF. DNA for the CDR3: TGTGCCAGCGGGACCGGAGTCGATCAGCCCCAGCATTTT.